This TCR beta chain was sequenced during a study of molecular identifiers for immune sequencing clone quantification. This clonotype was seen many times. Its antigen is still unknown. Overall study findings and caveats: Under 1% of molecules in naive cells, but over 97% of effector molecules, belonged to clones above 20 RNA copies. Highly expanded clone sizes could be underestimated by identical TCR molecules sharing a barcode. Roughly 1 million naive cells reportedly did not prevent detection of spiked Jurkat TCR RNA from one cell.

Naive CD8 T cells underwent sorting with the CD8+CD4-CCR7+CD45RA+ definition. A single record per CDR3 protein comes from TCRdb applying MiXCR to the PCR reads. The table records some 320,000 distinct CDR3 sequences, 20% to 25% of them present only once. Germline values: CDR1 SGHTA, CDR2 FQGNSA. The length of the CDR3 is 16 residues. Germline trimming cut 5 bases from V and 2 bases from J; bases unmatched to any gene: 11. What was sequenced was naive CD8+ T cells from blood, with Jurkat cell RNA spiked in. Indicated subset: FACS-sorted CD8+CD4-CCR7+CD45RA+ naive T cells. The chain has TRBV7-2 and TRBJ2-7; 8 nucleotides match TRBD2. This receptor was taken from a human donor in good health. Some libraries in this study had Jurkat cell RNA spiked in. The CDR3 DNA follows: TGTGCCAGCAGCCGTGCTACCGGGACTAGAGCCTACGAGCAGTACTTC. Translated: CASSRATGTRAYEQYF. Looking up the rest from reference TRBV7-2 and TRBJ2-7 gives the full variable domain: GAGVSQSPSNKVTEKGKDVELRCDPISGHTALYWYRQSLGQGLEFLIYFQGNSAPDKSGLPSDRFSAERTGGSVSTLTIQRTQQEDSAVYLCASSRATGTRAYEQYFGPGTRLTVT.